This passage covers 9 T cell receptor beta chains from one sample sequenced in a study of shared clonotypes between healthy human individuals. Some clones are missing from TCRdb's copy, which holds only in-frame ones; the method was immunoSEQ multiplex PCR. The sample includes about 2.1 million clones, 80% to 95% of them seen just once. CD8 cells regarded as naive lacked CD45RO, were positively chosen for CCR7, and omitted terminally differentiated effector memory CD45RA+ cells. Sequencing was done on a sample of naive CD8+ T cells from PBMCs. These receptors all stem from a man aged 18 to 30 in good health. Some clones in this sample may be carry-over from other donors' samples.

This clone occurred a few times. The sample holds other DNA sequences that translate to the same CDR3. This chain connects TRBV2 to TRBJ1-2; TRBD1 might be the D (6 bases). The CDR3 runs to 12 residues. V was clipped by 8 bases and J by 2 bases, with 9 bases between them. Germline CDR1 reads SNHLY; CDR2 reads FYNNEI. In DNA, the CDR3 is TGTGCCAGCCCCACAGGGAACTATGGCTACACCTTC. Amino acid sequence: CASPTGNYGYTF. Full variable domain (rest looked up from reference TRBV2 and TRBJ1-2): EPEVTQTPSHQVTQMGQEVILRCVPISNHLYFYWYRQILGQKVEFLVSFYNNEISEKSEIFDDQFSVERPDGSNFTLKIRSTKLEDSAMYFCASPTGNYGYTFGSGTRLTVV.

CDR3 sequence reads: CASSFPDSRNEKLFF. The CDR3, as DNA: TGTGCCAGCAGCTTCCCGGACAGTCGCAATGAAAAACTGTTTTTT. The chain has TRBV7-9 and TRBJ1-4; perhaps TRBD1 as D (6 bases). The CDR3 is 15 residues long. Germline CDR1 SEHNR, CDR2 FQNEAQ (reference sequence). The V gene lost 3 bases and the J gene lost 5 bases, with 13 bases spanning the gap.

The chain joins TRBV7-6 to TRBJ2-7; 7 bases line up with TRBD1. The CDR3 loop spans 14 amino acids. Germline V lookup: CDR1 SGHVS, CDR2 FNYEAQ. With 4 bases clipped from V and 3 bases from J, the junction kept 6 bases outside the gene matches. The CDR3 loop reads CASSSTGFFYEQYF. Here the CDR3 DNA reads TGTGCCAGCAGCTCGACAGGGTTTTTCTACGAGCAGTACTTC.

This chain joins TRBV19 and TRBJ2-1; D call uncertain. This CDR3 contains 13 residues. V lost 2 bases and J lost 8, with 10 bases in between. In germline, CDR1 is LNHDA, CDR2 SQIVND (reference sequence). CDR3 in amino acids: CASSITFSHEQFF. The CDR3 DNA sequence: TGTGCCAGTAGTATAACCTTCTCCCATGAGCAGTTCTTC.

The rearrangement joins TRBV27 to TRBJ2-1; perhaps D is TRBD1 or TRBD2 (5 bases each). V lost 4 bases and J 10 bases, leaving 11 bases between the germline ends. CDR1 and CDR2 (germline): MNHEY, SMNVEV (reference sequence). This CDR3 contains 12 residues. The CDR3 protein is CASSYRGDEQFF. For the CDR3, the DNA is TGTGCCAGCAGTTACCGAGGGGACGAGCAGTTCTTC.

The chain recombines TRBV9 with TRBJ2-5; no clear D. V was trimmed by 0 bases and J by 2 bases, leaving 5 bases between them. CDR1 SGDLS and CDR2 YYNGEE come from the germline V gene. The CDR3 has 13 residues. The CDR3: CASSVAGQETQYF. The CDR3 nucleotides are TGTGCCAGCAGCGTAGCCGGGCAAGAGACCCAGTACTTC.

The gene calls are TRBV29-1 and TRBJ2-1; tentative D call: TRBD2 (5 bases). The germline gives CDR1 SQVTM, CDR2 ANQGSEA. CDR3 length: 11 amino acids. Trimming took off 6 bases at V and 6 bases at J, with 9 bases between the two ends. The CDR3 spells CSVRLFNEQFF. The CDR3 nucleotides read TGCAGCGTGCGACTATTCAATGAGCAGTTCTTC.

This chain links TRBV29-1 with TRBJ1-2; unclear D gene. This CDR3 region has 14 residues. Germline assignment: CDR1 SQVTM and CDR2 ANQGSEA. V lost 0 bases, J lost 7 bases, and 15 bases lay in between. As DNA, the CDR3 is TGCAGCGTTGAAGATCGGACGGGCGGTAGTGGCTACACCTTC. It is translated as CSVEDRTGGSGYTF. Based on the CDR3 plus reference TRBV29-1 and TRBJ1-2, the full variable domain is SAVISQKPSRDICQRGTSLTIQCQVDSQVTMMFWYRQQPGQSLTLIATANQGSEATYESGFVIDKFPISRPNLTFSTLTVSNMSPEDSSIYLCSVEDRTGGSGYTFGSGTRLTVV.

This clone showed up just once. The CDR3 sequence: CASSHPGLSYEQYF. For the CDR3, the DNA is TGTGCCAGCAGCCATCCGGGACTCTCCTACGAGCAGTACTTC. The J gene is TRBJ2-7, the V gene TRBV7-9, with D possibly TRBD2 on 6 matching bases. Per the germline V gene, CDR1 is SEHNR and CDR2 is FQNEAQ (reference sequence). The CDR3 is made up of 14 amino acids. Deletions cut 5 bases from V and 0 bases from J, with 11 bases between.